These T cell receptor beta chains were read from a single sample in a study of blood T cell repertoires in COVID-19. The protocol was immunoSEQ multiplex PCR, while the TCRdb copy is restricted to in-frame clones and leaves out a portion. The data contain approximately 440,000 clones, roughly nine tenths of them singletons. Input material: PBMCs or T cells enriched from blood (not recorded which). Every receptor here comes from a woman aged 18-29 years who had recovered from COVID-19. Both conserved end residues are part of each CDR3. The D gene is left open where the match is weak. Size is omitted from some rows. Given values are once, few, many or a class for expanded clones.

J | V | size | D | DNA | CDR3
TRBJ1-1 | TRBV4-1 | . | . | TGCGCCAGCAGCCAAGATATGAGTTACACTGAAGCTTTCTTT | CASSQDMSYTEAFF
TRBJ1-2 | TRBV11-2 | . | . | TGTGCCAGCAGCTTAGCCGGGCGGGCCTTCTTC | CASSLAGRAFF
TRBJ2-5 | TRBV7-9 | . | TRBD2 | TGTGCCAGCAGCTTAACAGCGGGGGGAAACCAAGAGACCCAGTACTTC | CASSLTAGGNQETQYF
TRBJ1-5 | TRBV18 | . | . | TGTGCCAGCTCACCACAAGGAGTCAATCAGCCCCAGCATTTT | CASSPQGVNQPQHF
TRBJ2-3 | TRBV4-1 | . | TRBD2 | TGCGCCAGCAGCCAACCTTCCGGTCGGTCAGCGGGGGAGACAGATACGCAGTATTTT | CASSQPSGRSAGETDTQYF
TRBJ1-3 | TRBV28 | . | . | TGTGCCAGCAGCCCCTCCGGCTGGGGCGCAGAGGCTGGAAACACCATATATTTT | CASSPSGWGAEAGNTIYF
TRBJ1-4 | TRBV5-1 | . | . | TGCGCCAGCAGCTTGCGCGGGGCCCTTAATGAAAAACTGTTTTTT | CASSLRGALNEKLFF
TRBJ2-5 | TRBV2 | . | . | TGTGCCAGCAGTGGGAGTAACCAAGAGACCCAGTACTTC | CASSGSNQETQYF
TRBJ2-3 | TRBV7-2 | . | TRBD2 | TGTGCCAGCAGCAACCTCCTAGCGGGGGGGAGTAATACGCAGTATTTT | CASSNLLAGGSNTQYF
TRBJ2-5 | TRBV9 | . | . | TGTGCCAGCAGCGTAGCTTATGGAGGGACCCAAGAGACCCAGTACTTC | CASSVAYGGTQETQYF
TRBJ1-2 | TRBV4-1 | . | TRBD1 | TGCGCCAGCAGCCGAGAAATGGGACAGTCTAACTATGGCTACACCTTC | CASSREMGQSNYGYTF
TRBJ2-7 | TRBV9 | . | . | TGTGCCAGCAGCGAAGCGGGCTCCTACGAGCAGTACTTC | CASSEAGSYEQYF
TRBJ1-2 | TRBV15 | . | . | TGTGCCACCAGCAGAGGGGCAGACAACTACACCTTC | CATSRGADNYTF
TRBJ1-1 | TRBV6-7 | once | . | TGTGCCAGCAGCCCCCGGACTCAGGAGAGTGAAGCTTTCTTT | CASSPRTQESEAFF
TRBJ2-5 | TRBV7-2 | few | TRBD2 | TGTGCCAGCAGCTTAGTCCATAGCGGGGGAGGGCCTACAGAGACCCAGTACTTC | CASSLVHSGGGPTETQYF
TRBJ2-7 | TRBV14 | . | TRBD2 | TGTGCCAGCAGCCAGGGACTAGCTTGGGAGCAGTACTTC | CASSQGLAWEQYF
TRBJ1-2 | TRBV7-2 | . | . | TGTGCCAGCAGCTTAATCGGCAGGGGAAGAGGCTACACCTTC | CASSLIGRGRGYTF
TRBJ2-7 | TRBV18 | . | TRBD2 | TGTGCCAGCTCACCACGGATAGCGGGGGCATCCTCCTACGAGCAGTACTTC | CASSPRIAGASSYEQYF
TRBJ1-6 | TRBV4-1 | . | . | TGCGCCAGCAGCCAAGATAGCGGGTATAATTCACCCCTCCACTTT | CASSQDSGYNSPLHF
TRBJ2-7 | TRBV10-3 | once | TRBD1 | TGTGCCATCAGGGTGGGGACAGGGGGCAACGAGCAGTACTTC | CAIRVGTGGNEQYF
TRBJ2-5 | TRBV5-4 | . | TRBD2 | TGTGCCAGCAGCTTGCTAGCGGGGGGGCCTCAAGAGACCCAGTACTTC | CASSLLAGGPQETQYF
TRBJ1-2 | TRBV27 | . | TRBD1 | TGTGCCAGCACCGCCGACAGGGGGCGCAATGGCTACACCTTC | CASTADRGRNGYTF
TRBJ1-2 | TRBV6-5 | . | . | TGTGCCAGCAGTACCCGGGGGAACCCCTTCTATGGCTACACCTTC | CASSTRGNPFYGYTF
TRBJ2-2 | TRBV18 | . | TRBD1 | TGTGCCAGCTCACCAAGGGGGACAGAGAACACCGGGGAGCTGTTTTTT | CASSPRGTENTGELFF
TRBJ1-5 | TRBV2 | . | . | TGTGCCAGCAGTGGACCGGGAGGTAGCAATCAGCCCCAGCATTTT | CASSGPGGSNQPQHF
TRBJ1-6 | TRBV3-1/TRBV3-2 | . | . | TGTGCCAGCAGCCGACTACTGGACTTAAATTCACCCCTCCACTTT | CASSRLLDLNSPLHF
TRBJ2-7 | TRBV5-6 | . | TRBD2 | TGTGCCAGCAGCCCCGGGACTACCTACGAGCAGTACTTC | CASSPGTTYEQYF
TRBJ1-5 | TRBV28 | . | . | TGTGCCAGCACCCCCACAGGGCAGGGCAATCAGCCCCAGCATTTT | CASTPTGQGNQPQHF
TRBJ2-1 | TRBV11-2 | . | TRBD2 | TGTGCCAGCAGCTTTGAGGCTAGCGGTTACAATGAGCAGTTCTTC | CASSFEASGYNEQFF
TRBJ1-1 | TRBV29-1 | few | . | TGCAGCGTTGAAATGCTTTTGGTAGGGGGAGCTTTCTTT | CSVEMLLVGGAFF
TRBJ1-5 | TRBV19 | . | TRBD1 | TGTGCCAGTAGCCAACAGGGGGCTCGGGGCAATCAGCCCCAGCATTTT | CASSQQGARGNQPQHF
TRBJ2-2 | TRBV7-2 | . | . | TGTGCCAGCAGCTACAGGGTATCGACCGGGGAGCTGTTTTTT | CASSYRVSTGELFF
TRBJ1-1 | TRBV5-4 | . | . | TGTGCCAGCAGCTCTGGAGAGGTTGCTGAAGCTTTCTTT | CASSSGEVAEAFF
TRBJ2-7 | TRBV5-1 | . | TRBD1 | TGCGCCAGCAGCTTGGCCGGACAGGCCTCCTACGAGCAGTACTTC | CASSLAGQASYEQYF
TRBJ2-1 | TRBV7-7 | . | TRBD2 | TGTGCTAGCAGCAGAAGCGGGGGGGGCCACAATGAGCAGTTCTTC | CASSRSGGGHNEQFF
TRBJ1-4 | TRBV5-8 | few | TRBD1 | TGTGCCAGCAGCCCGCGAGGGACAGGGGGTAATGAAAAACTGTTTTTT | CASSPRGTGGNEKLFF
TRBJ1-6 | TRBV7-9 | . | TRBD1 | TGTGCCAGCAGCAGGGGACAGGGAGACTCACCCCTCCACTTT | CASSRGQGDSPLHF
TRBJ2-7 | TRBV7-2 | . | . | TGTGCCAGCAGCTTAGCGTGGGGGGGCAAAGACGAGCAGTACTTC | CASSLAWGGKDEQYF
TRBJ1-1 | TRBV30 | . | . | TGTGCCTGGAGCAAACAGGACACTGAAGCTTTCTTT | CAWSKQDTEAFF